The table lists the clone carrying this TCR beta chain with a few counts. This specimen belongs to a study of blood T cells in healthy people across ages. Sample-barcoded 5' priming and a J-beta primer mix drove a second PCR of roughly 7 to 11 cycles. One entry per CDR3 protein, called by TCRdb with MiXCR from the 5' RACE reads. The table lists more than 1,000,000 distinct CDR3 sequences, 20% to 25% of them singletons. Deletions cut 1 base from V and 2 bases from J, with 7 bases between. The germline V gene encodes CDR1 KGHSH and CDR2 LQKENI. This CDR3 spans 14 amino acids. A further study also used this sample, focusing on T cells of mothers and their children.

The material sequenced was blood. The TCR comes from a girl aged 2-10 years in good health. This chain connects TRBV18 to TRBJ2-3, with D hard to call. The CDR3 DNA reads TGTGCCAGCTCACCACGGCGAGACACAGATACGCAGTATTTT. It translates to CASSPRRDTDTQYF.